These T cell receptor beta chains were read from a single sample in a study of blood T cell repertoires in COVID-19. Repertoires were generated with immunoSEQ multiplex PCR, while TCRdb's copy carries only in-frame clones and drops some. The sample lists 170,000 or so clones; about 82% were seen once. The sequenced material came from peripheral blood. These receptors came from a man in his fifties or sixties with active or convalescent COVID-19. Both conserved end residues are trimmed from each CDR3.

V gene: TRBV7-3; CDR3 protein: ASSLTPTSGSTDTQY
V gene: TRBV13; CDR3 protein: ASSNTGGTEAF
V gene: TRBV7-8; CDR3 protein: ASSSQLGDEQF
V gene: TRBV7-2; CDR3 protein: ASSLQGGLETQY
V gene: TRBV7-7; CDR3 protein: ASSSPPGETQY
V gene: TRBV27; CDR3 protein: ASVAGDFYNEQF
V gene: TRBV7-5; CDR3 protein: ARSWTGDSGNTIY
V gene: TRBV4-3; CDR3 protein: ASSSSGLSYEQY
V gene: TRBV15; CDR3 protein: ATSRDSIVDTQY
V gene: TRBV4-3; CDR3 protein: ASSRGFGQGTDTQY
V gene: TRBV20-1; CDR3 protein: SASGTSPSKNIQY
V gene: TRBV6-5; CDR3 protein: ASGESGGRGDTQY
V gene: TRBV9; CDR3 protein: ASSVAIAGGTDTQY
V gene: TRBV20-1; CDR3 protein: SASSRAGEQY
V gene: TRBV3-1/TRBV3-2; CDR3 protein: ASSQGTSHPDEQF
V gene: TRBV6-5; CDR3 protein: ASTTLDRGDQPQH
V gene: TRBV6-1; CDR3 protein: ASSEDRPFSGNTIY
V gene: TRBV19; CDR3 protein: ASSIDRTGMDSPLH
V gene: TRBV7-9; CDR3 protein: ASSFTSGGELF
V gene: TRBV25-1; CDR3 protein: ASRGIAGGPGDNEQF
V gene: TRBV7-3; CDR3 protein: ASSFDGRDSYNEQF
V gene: TRBV19; CDR3 protein: ASSSTSGGAIQY
V gene: TRBV29-1; CDR3 protein: SVETLQGIMNEQF
V gene: TRBV3-1/TRBV3-2; CDR3 protein: ASSFTSGDNEQF
V gene: TRBV27; CDR3 protein: ASSFVPVNSPLH
V gene: TRBV4-1; CDR3 protein: ASSQTGLAGGGETQY
V gene: TRBV25-1; CDR3 protein: ASSETGAGNTIY
V gene: TRBV6-5; CDR3 protein: ASSPLPEKTEAF
V gene: TRBV29-1; CDR3 protein: SAVTGANSPLH
V gene: TRBV30; CDR3 protein: AWSGQIYGYT
V gene: TRBV24-1; CDR3 protein: ATSGQGLNEQY
V gene: TRBV7-4; CDR3 protein: ASSLTYRQTVVVDQPQH
V gene: TRBV6-2/TRBV6-3; CDR3 protein: ASSGHRGDTQY
V gene: TRBV19; CDR3 protein: ASSRRTGDPGNTIY
V gene: TRBV5-1; CDR3 protein: ASSSVGAQAYEQY
V gene: TRBV7-2; CDR3 protein: ATLARQSGPEANEKLF
V gene: TRBV7-2; CDR3 protein: ASRRRSMNTEAF
V gene: TRBV20-1; CDR3 protein: SASGLAGYQETQY
V gene: TRBV7-2; CDR3 protein: ASSLTGSVGETQY
V gene: TRBV29-1; CDR3 protein: SVEGRGSQETQY
V gene: TRBV27; CDR3 protein: ASSLSWGGKQPQH
V gene: TRBV5-1; CDR3 protein: ASSGGQGLGTEAF
V gene: TRBV5-5; CDR3 protein: ASSPRTEMNTEAF
V gene: TRBV7-5; CDR3 protein: ARTRTSGGDSTDTQY
V gene: TRBV4-2; CDR3 protein: ASSRTLGGAGENREQY
V gene: TRBV9; CDR3 protein: ASSETGLGGELF
V gene: TRBV5-6; CDR3 protein: ASSRKTGVLGEQY
V gene: TRBV5-6; CDR3 protein: ASSLVTSSVPSH